This is a list of T cell receptor beta chains from one sample in a study of glioma-infiltrating T cells after dendritic cell vaccination. Some clones are missing from TCRdb's copy, which holds only in-frame ones; the method was immunoSEQ multiplex PCR. The data hold about 90,000 clones, with about 83% observed a single time. The input for sequencing was blood, taken before dendritic cell vaccination. The receptors originated from a human donor with glioblastoma. Each CDR3 is given with its conserved first and last residue. The order of the fields is clone size, J gene, D gene, V gene, CDR3 DNA, CDR3 protein. D genes are given only for firm matches. Where a row states a size, it is once, few, many or the class of an expanded clone; other rows omit it.

NA TRBJ2-7 TRBD1 TRBV27 TGTGCCAGCATTTTGTTCGGGACAGGGGGCTCCTACGAGCAGTACTTC CASILFGTGGSYEQYF
NA TRBJ2-5 NA TRBV6-1 TGTGCCAGCAGAAAGACAGGACAAGAGACCCAGTACTTC CASRKTGQETQYF
NA TRBJ1-1 NA TRBV15 TGTGCCACCAGCAGAGATCGTGCGACTGAAGCTTTCTTT CATSRDRATEAFF
NA TRBJ1-2 NA TRBV2 TGTGCCAGCAGTGAAGCCGAGGGCTTAAAGTCGGGTGGCTACACCTTC CASSEAEGLKSGGYTF
NA TRBJ1-1 NA TRBV7-3 TGTGCCAGCAGCTCCTTCAGGGGTGGCACTGAAGCTTTCTTT CASSSFRGGTEAFF
NA TRBJ1-1 TRBD1 TRBV5-1 TGCGCCAGCAGCTTGTATCCAGGGGGGAACACTGAAGCTTTCTTT CASSLYPGGNTEAFF
NA TRBJ1-1 NA TRBV29-1 TGCAGCGCGCCATTAGGGGGGGACACTGAAGCTTTCTTT CSAPLGGDTEAFF
NA TRBJ2-1 TRBD1 TRBV19 TGTGCCAGTAGTGTTCCCGGACAGGGGAAGGCCAATGAGCAGTTCTTC CASSVPGQGKANEQFF
NA TRBJ2-5 TRBD2 TRBV11-2 TGTGCCAGCAGCTTAGGAGGCGGGAGTGTGACCCAGTACTTC CASSLGGGSVTQYF
NA TRBJ2-1 TRBD2 TRBV14 TGTGCCAGCAGCCGGATCATACCGGGACTAGCGGGGGCGTACCACAATGAGCAGTTCTTC CASSRIIPGLAGAYHNEQFF
NA TRBJ2-5 TRBD2 TRBV6-1 TGTGCCAGCAGTGAATCTAGCGGGGGAGAGACCCAGTACTTC CASSESSGGETQYF
NA TRBJ1-4 NA TRBV29-1 TGCAGCGTTGCGGCCAGGGCTAATGAAAAACTGTTTTTT CSVAARANEKLFF
NA TRBJ2-1 NA TRBV5-1 TGCGCCAGCAGCTTGGGGCTTCATAATGAGCAGTTCTTC CASSLGLHNEQFF
NA TRBJ1-6 TRBD1 TRBV10-2 TGCGCCAGCAGTCGACAGGGTAATTCACCCCTCCACTTT CASSRQGNSPLHF
NA TRBJ2-6 NA TRBV6-1 TGTGCCAGCAGTGCAGGACAGTCCAGCTCTGGGGCCAACGTCCTGACTTTC CASSAGQSSSGANVLTF
NA TRBJ2-1 TRBD2 TRBV9 TGTGCCAGCAACATAGCGGGGGGCCCCAGCTCCTACAATGAGCAGTTCTTC CASNIAGGPSSYNEQFF
NA TRBJ2-7 TRBD1 TRBV2 TGTGCCAGCAGTGAAACAAAGCGAGGAGCGGGACAGGGGCTTTTGGAGCAGTACTTC CASSETKRGAGQGLLEQYF
NA TRBJ2-2 TRBD1 TRBV5-6 TGTGCCAGCAGCCCAGCGAGGGGGCTAACCGGGGAGCTGTTTTTT CASSPARGLTGELFF
NA TRBJ2-5 TRBD2 TRBV18 TGTGCCAGCTCAACTTTAGCGGGCCCAGAGACCCAGTACTTC CASSTLAGPETQYF
few TRBJ2-7 TRBD1 TRBV19 TGTGCCAGTAGTACCTTGGACAGGGGCGAGCAGTACTTC CASSTLDRGEQYF
NA TRBJ2-2 TRBD2 TRBV27 TGTGCCAGCAGAGGACTAGCGGGATCTAACACCGGGGAGCTGTTTTTT CASRGLAGSNTGELFF
few TRBJ2-7 NA TRBV14 TGTGCCAGCAGCCGGACAGTAACATACGAGCAGTACTTC CASSRTVTYEQYF
NA TRBJ2-1 TRBD2 TRBV20-1 TGCAGTGCCTCAACTAGCGTTGAGCAGTTCTTC CSASTSVEQFF
NA TRBJ2-7 TRBD2 TRBV7-3 TGTGCCAGCAGCTTAGTCCTAGCGGGAGTTGACGAGCAGTACTTC CASSLVLAGVDEQYF
NA TRBJ1-2 TRBD1 TRBV13 TGTGCCAGCAGCTCCGGGACAGGGAGAGTCTATGGCTACACCTTC CASSSGTGRVYGYTF
NA TRBJ1-2 TRBD1 TRBV9 TGTGCCAGCGCCAATACGGGACAGGATGGCTACACCTTC CASANTGQDGYTF